The 22 T cell receptor beta chains given below trace back to one sample, sequenced in a study of shared clonotypes between healthy human individuals. Produced via immunoSEQ multiplex PCR; TCRdb's table is partial and in-frame only. The sample includes 2.3 million or so clones, approximately 95% of them seen just once. The sequencing sample was made of naive CD4+ T cells from PBMCs. As to subset: CD45RA+ positively selected. Receptors originate from a man aged 18 to 30 in good health. Some clones in this sample may be carry-over from other donors' samples.

The chain is built from TRBV5-4 and TRBJ2-1; D is tentatively TRBD1 or TRBD2 (6 bases each). Trimming left V 4 bases short and J 6 bases short, with 17 bases between. This CDR3 region has 15 residues. In germline, CDR1 is SGHNT, CDR2 YYREEE (reference sequence). The CDR3 reads CASSPLGGWINEQFF. The CDR3 DNA is TGTGCCAGCAGCCCGTTAGGGGGGTGGATCAATGAGCAGTTCTTC. Looking up the rest from reference TRBV5-4 and TRBJ2-1 gives the full variable domain: ETGVTQSPTHLIKTRGQQVTLRCSSQSGHNTVSWYQQALGQGPQFIFQYYREEENGRGNFPPRFSGLQFPNYSSELNVNALELDDSALYLCASSPLGGWINEQFFGPGTRLTVL.

The chain recombines TRBV28 with TRBJ1-2; 7 bases match TRBD1. Germline V CDR1 and CDR2: MDHEN, SYDVKM. With 7 bases clipped from V and 4 bases from J, the junction kept 12 bases outside the gene matches. The length of the CDR3 is 15 residues. The CDR3 DNA reads as TGTGCCAGCACCCTCCAGGGGGGGGAATTCTATGGCTACACCTTC. It is translated as CASTLQGGEFYGYTF.

The rearrangement uses TRBV18 and TRBJ1-1, with 10 bases lining up with TRBD1. The CDR3 totals 15 residues. Losses at the gene ends were 3 bases for V and 1 base for J; bases not matched to a gene: 2. CDR1 is KGHSH and CDR2 is LQKENI in the germline V gene. The CDR3 coding sequence is TGTGCCAGCTCACCGGGGACAGGGGCGAACACTGAAGCTTTCTTT. It translates to CASSPGTGANTEAFF.

CDR3 sequence (DNA): TGCGCCAGCAGCCAAGATTCGCGGGGAAGGGCTGGAAACACCATATATTTT. As protein: CASSQDSRGRAGNTIYF. The chain uses TRBV4-1 and TRBJ1-3; no firm D call. The CDR3 has 17 residues. Trimming stripped 0 bases from V and 2 bases from J, with 14 bases between. Per the germline V gene, CDR1 is MGHRA and CDR2 is YSYEKL.

This rearrangement joins TRBV18 to TRBJ1-1, with a possible D match to TRBD1 (5 bases). The CDR3 spans 14 residues. Germline values: CDR1 KGHSH, CDR2 LQKENI. Trimming shortened V by 2 bases and J by 5 bases, and 12 bases separated the two germline ends. As DNA, the CDR3 is TGTGCCAGCTCACCAGGGATCAGGGAAACTGAAGCTTTCTTT. Its protein product is CASSPGIRETEAFF.

The chain joins TRBV7-9 to TRBJ1-3, with D possibly TRBD1 on 5 matching bases. The CDR3 extends over 15 amino acids. Germline V gives CDR1 SEHNR, CDR2 FQNEAQ (reference sequence). Trimming cost V 5 bases and J 0 bases, with 11 bases left between them. CDR3 DNA sequence: TGTGCCAGCAGCACACCAGGGAGCTCTGGAAACACCATATATTTT. Translation gives CASSTPGSSGNTIYF.

This clone showed up just once. This chain connects TRBV4-1 to TRBJ1-5; TRBD1 matches at 7 bases. Germline V gene sequence: CDR1 MGHRA, CDR2 YSYEKL. The CDR3 extends over 16 amino acids. Losses at the gene ends were 4 bases for V and 3 bases for J; bases not matched to a gene: 9. The CDR3 loop is CASSRNSGTVNQPQHF. DNA of the CDR3: TGCGCCAGCAGCCGGAATTCCGGGACAGTCAATCAGCCCCAGCATTTT.

On this clone itself: The same CDR3 is also encoded by other DNA sequences in this sample. The rearrangement uses TRBV6-5 and TRBJ2-6; D gene uncertain. The germline CDR1 and CDR2 sequences are MNHEY and SVGAGI. The germline V and J ends were trimmed by 0 bases and 0 bases, with 6 bases remaining between them. The CDR3 contains 16 residues. DNA for the CDR3: TGTGCCAGCAGTTACTCTAGGAGCTCTGGGGCCAACGTCCTGACTTTC. Protein sequence: CASSYSRSSGANVLTF.

The chain couples TRBV6-5 to TRBJ1-2; maybe TRBD1 (5 bases). V dropped 0 bases and J dropped 2 bases, with 10 bases sitting between them. The CDR3 length is 15 residues. Germline-derived CDR1 and CDR2 are MNHEY and SVGAGI. The CDR3 DNA reads TGTGCCAGCAGTTACTCGGGACTGTCAAACTATGGCTACACCTTC. Its translation is CASSYSGLSNYGYTF.

The chain links TRBV5-1 to TRBJ2-5, with 8 bases lining up with TRBD1. Germline trimming cut 4 bases from V and 7 bases from J; bases unmatched to any gene: 12. The CDR3 has 15 amino acids. Germline values: CDR1 SGHRS, CDR2 YFSETQ. CDR3 in DNA: TGCGCCAGCAGCGGGCAGGGGGCTCAAGAAGGGACCCAGTACTTC. Translating gives CASSGQGAQEGTQYF.

The rearrangement uses TRBV28 and TRBJ1-2; tentatively, D is TRBD1 (6 bases). This CDR3 has 14 amino acids. Trimming removed 6 bases from V and 2 bases from J, with 13 bases in between. Germline CDR1 and CDR2: MDHEN and SYDVKM. CDR3 bases: TGTGCCAGCAGCGAACGACAGGCCAACTATGGCTACACCTTC. As protein: CASSERQANYGYTF.

The gene calls are TRBV28 and TRBJ2-7, with 9 nucleotides matching TRBD1. The ends lost 6 bases at V and 2 bases at J; junction bases unmatched: 8. This CDR3 has 15 residues. CDR1 and CDR2 (germline): MDHEN, SYDVKM. CDR3 bases: TGTGCCAGCAGGCGAACAGGGGGCACGGCCTACGAGCAGTACTTC. This translates into CASRRTGGTAYEQYF.

The CDR3: CASSLDGRGAYNEQFF. The CDR3 nucleotides are TGTGCCAGCAGCTTAGACGGGAGGGGGGCCTACAATGAGCAGTTCTTC. The chain recombines TRBV7-9 with TRBJ2-1; TRBD2 aligns across 8 bases. The CDR3 contains 16 residues. Germline CDR1 reads SEHNR; CDR2 reads FQNEAQ (reference sequence). The V segment lost 1 base and the J segment 2 bases; nucleotides outside the gene matches: 4.

The chain couples TRBV2 to TRBJ2-7; 10 bases agree with TRBD1. This CDR3 is 14 amino acids long. Unmatched junction bases numbered 3, after V lost 6 bases and J lost 1 base. CDR1 and CDR2 (germline): SNHLY, FYNNEI. The CDR3 here is CASRGQGLSYEQYF. The CDR3 region has the DNA TGTGCCAGCAGGGGACAGGGGCTATCCTACGAGCAGTACTTC.

CDR3 DNA sequence: TGTGCCAGCAGCCCAGGGGGCAAGGGCGGCGAGCAGTACTTC. Its translation is CASSPGGKGGEQYF. V usage is TRBV11-3 and J usage is TRBJ2-7; 8 bases agree with TRBD1. The CDR3 runs 14 residues. CDR1 SGHNT and CDR2 YENEEA come from the germline V gene. V dropped 5 bases and J dropped 6; count of bases not matched to a gene: 9.

Comment on this clone: The CDR3 end shows no conserved phenylalanine or tryptophan, and so a read error is likely. This chain uses TRBV5-1 with TRBJ2-7; D is uncertain. Germline V gene data show CDR1 as SGHRS and CDR2 as YFSETQ. This CDR3 is built from 14 residues. Deletions cut 1 base from V and 2 bases from J, with 10 bases between. The CDR3 nucleotides are TGCGCCAGCAGCTTGCTTGCGACACCCTACGAGCAGTACCTC. Translation gives CASSLLATPYEQYL.

This clone was recorded only once. This rearrangement joins TRBV5-1 to TRBJ2-7, with 10 bases aligning to TRBD2. Per germline, CDR1 SGHRS and CDR2 YFSETQ. Trimming took 0 bases from V and 7 from J; bases not matched to a gene: 7. The CDR3 runs to 15 residues. CDR3 in DNA: TGCGCCAGCAGCTTGGTCCTAGCGGGGGTCGGGGAGCAGTACTTC. Its translation is CASSLVLAGVGEQYF.

The table lists this clone with a few counts. The chain links TRBV28 to TRBJ2-7, with no clear D. The CDR3 length is 14 residues. The germline V and J ends were trimmed by 8 bases and 0 bases, with 14 bases remaining between them. Germline V gene data show CDR1 as MDHEN and CDR2 as SYDVKM. This CDR3 is CASGLTGLSYEQYF. The DNA of the CDR3 is TGTGCCAGCGGCCTCACGGGCCTCTCCTACGAGCAGTACTTC.

V and J are TRBV16 and TRBJ2-5; TRBD2 matches at 12 bases. The trim removed 2 bases at V and 2 bases at J, leaving 0 bases unmatched. Germline V gene lookup returns CDR1 KGHSY and CDR2 FQNENV. This CDR3 region has 15 residues. The CDR3 is CASSQGLAGQETQYF. CDR3 in DNA: TGTGCCAGCAGCCAAGGACTAGCGGGACAAGAGACCCAGTACTTC.

This chain connects TRBV4-1 to TRBJ1-5, with no clear D. This CDR3 region has 15 residues. V was clipped by 0 bases and J by 3 bases, with 9 bases between them. Germline V CDR1 and CDR2: MGHRA, YSYEKL. CDR3 protein: CASSQEKRDNQPQHF. The CDR3 DNA sequence: TGCGCCAGCAGCCAAGAAAAGAGGGACAATCAGCCCCAGCATTTT.

This clone has a handful of counts. This sequence joins TRBV27 and TRBJ1-1; D unresolved. Trimming cost V 8 bases and J 6 bases, with 10 bases left between them. The germline V gene encodes CDR1 MNHEY and CDR2 SMNVEV (reference sequence). The CDR3 is 11 amino acids. CDR3 nucleotide sequence: TGTGCCAGCGGTACCGGTGCTGAAGCTTTCTTT. Protein: CASGTGAEAFF.

The rearrangement uses TRBV28 and TRBJ2-3, with 8 bases lining up with TRBD1. This CDR3 is built from 16 residues. The germline V gene has CDR1 MDHEN and CDR2 SYDVKM. Germline trimming cut 2 bases from V and 4 bases from J; bases unmatched to any gene: 8. The CDR3, as DNA: TGTGCCAGCAGTTTACAAGGACAGGGTGGCGCAGATACGCAGTATTTT. Amino acid sequence: CASSLQGQGGADTQYF.